This is a list of T cell receptor beta chains from one sample in a study of Ad26.COV2.S vaccination and SARS-CoV-2 variants. Sequencing used immunoSEQ multiplex PCR; TCRdb keeps in-frame clones, though not all of them. This table holds hundreds of thousands of clones, around 90% found once. This sample comprised peripheral blood, obtained in a trial of Ad26.COV2.S vaccine versus placebo. The receptors here all came from a person aged 18-60 years who received the Ad26.COV2.S COVID-19 vaccine or a placebo. Both conserved end residues are part of each CDR3. Fields, in order: clone size, V gene, D gene, J gene, CDR3 protein, CDR3 DNA. D genes are given only for firm matches. The listing skips clone size in some rows; elsewhere it reads once, few, many or a size class.

clone_size: .
v_call: TRBV18
d_call: .
j_call: TRBJ2-4
cdr3_aa: CASPKRRAGGPKNIQYF
cdr3_nt: TGTGCCAGCCCCAAGCGGAGGGCAGGGGGTCCCAAAAACATTCAGTACTTC

clone_size: .
v_call: TRBV14
d_call: .
j_call: TRBJ2-2
cdr3_aa: CASSQDRTGRGTGELFF
cdr3_nt: TGTGCCAGCAGCCAAGATAGAACAGGGCGGGGCACCGGGGAGCTGTTTTTT

clone_size: .
v_call: TRBV28
d_call: TRBD2
j_call: TRBJ2-7
cdr3_aa: CASVMPGLAGYEQYF
cdr3_nt: TGTGCCAGCGTTATGCCCGGACTAGCCGGGTACGAGCAGTACTTC

clone_size: .
v_call: TRBV6-1
d_call: TRBD1
j_call: TRBJ2-2
cdr3_aa: CASSEMDRSPTGELFF
cdr3_nt: TGTGCCAGCAGTGAAATGGACAGGTCCCCCACCGGGGAGCTGTTTTTT

clone_size: once
v_call: TRBV4-2
d_call: TRBD2
j_call: TRBJ2-1
cdr3_aa: CASSQDRASGREQFF
cdr3_nt: TGTGCCAGCAGCCAAGATCGGGCTAGCGGCCGTGAGCAGTTCTTC

clone_size: .
v_call: TRBV4-3
d_call: TRBD1
j_call: TRBJ1-2
cdr3_aa: CASSRTGTGFSYTF
cdr3_nt: TGCGCCAGCAGCCGTACCGGGACAGGTTTTAGCTACACCTTC

clone_size: .
v_call: TRBV6-2/TRBV6-3
d_call: .
j_call: TRBJ2-2
cdr3_aa: CASSSPAVGTGELFF
cdr3_nt: TGTGCCAGCAGTTCCCCGGCCGTCGGCACCGGGGAGCTGTTTTTT

clone_size: .
v_call: TRBV12-3/TRBV12-4
d_call: .
j_call: TRBJ1-2
cdr3_aa: CASSEVGYTF
cdr3_nt: TGTGCCAGCAGCGAAGTGGGCTACACCTTC

clone_size: .
v_call: TRBV19
d_call: .
j_call: TRBJ2-6
cdr3_aa: CASSILISGANVLTF
cdr3_nt: TGTGCCAGTAGTATCTTAATCTCTGGGGCCAACGTCCTGACTTTC

clone_size: .
v_call: TRBV5-1
d_call: .
j_call: TRBJ2-3
cdr3_aa: CASSFSTGSVEYF
cdr3_nt: TGCGCCAGCAGCTTCTCCACGGGGAGTGTTGAGTATTTT

clone_size: .
v_call: TRBV27
d_call: .
j_call: TRBJ2-2
cdr3_aa: CASSWGRFETGELFF
cdr3_nt: TGTGCCAGCAGTTGGGGACGGTTTGAAACCGGGGAGCTGTTTTTT

clone_size: .
v_call: TRBV5-4
d_call: TRBD2
j_call: TRBJ2-7
cdr3_aa: CASSLSGSSYEQYF
cdr3_nt: TGTGCCAGCAGCTTAAGCGGGAGCTCCTACGAGCAGTACTTC

clone_size: few
v_call: TRBV9
d_call: .
j_call: TRBJ2-2
cdr3_aa: CASSVFSAGELFF
cdr3_nt: TGTGCCAGCAGCGTGTTTTCGGCCGGGGAGCTGTTTTTT

clone_size: .
v_call: TRBV20-1
d_call: .
j_call: TRBJ1-5
cdr3_aa: CSAQGNQPQHF
cdr3_nt: TGCAGTGCTCAGGGGAATCAGCCCCAGCATTTT

clone_size: .
v_call: TRBV7-9
d_call: TRBD1
j_call: TRBJ2-7
cdr3_aa: CASSPLGTGAGEQYF
cdr3_nt: TGTGCCAGCAGCCCGCTGGGGACAGGGGCAGGTGAGCAGTACTTC

clone_size: .
v_call: TRBV27
d_call: .
j_call: TRBJ2-3
cdr3_aa: CASSEGHRSTDTQYF
cdr3_nt: TGTGCCAGCAGTGAGGGTCACAGAAGCACAGATACGCAGTATTTT

clone_size: .
v_call: TRBV5-1
d_call: .
j_call: TRBJ1-2
cdr3_aa: CASSLGYDYGYTF
cdr3_nt: TGCGCCAGCAGCTTGGGGTACGATTATGGCTACACCTTC

clone_size: .
v_call: TRBV6-4
d_call: TRBD1
j_call: TRBJ1-1
cdr3_aa: CASSADRYTEAFF
cdr3_nt: TGTGCCAGCAGTGCGGACAGGTACACTGAAGCTTTCTTT

clone_size: once
v_call: TRBV5-1
d_call: .
j_call: TRBJ1-6
cdr3_aa: CASSWGGQDSPLHF
cdr3_nt: TGCGCCAGCAGCTGGGGGGGACAAGATTCACCCCTCCACTTT

clone_size: .
v_call: TRBV18
d_call: .
j_call: TRBJ2-5
cdr3_aa: CASSLTGNSETQYF
cdr3_nt: TGTGCCAGCTCATTGACCGGGAATTCAGAGACCCAGTACTTC

clone_size: .
v_call: TRBV10-3
d_call: TRBD1
j_call: TRBJ1-5
cdr3_aa: CAISGQGDQPQHF
cdr3_nt: TGTGCCATCAGTGGACAGGGAGATCAGCCCCAGCATTTT

clone_size: once
v_call: TRBV6-5
d_call: TRBD1
j_call: TRBJ2-5
cdr3_aa: CATQTGVGETQYF
cdr3_nt: TGTGCCACCCAGACAGGGGTGGGGGAGACCCAGTACTTC

clone_size: .
v_call: TRBV15
d_call: .
j_call: TRBJ1-4
cdr3_aa: CATSRGRGATNEKLFF
cdr3_nt: TGTGCCACCAGCAGAGGCCGGGGGGCAACTAATGAAAAACTGTTTTTT

clone_size: .
v_call: TRBV2
d_call: TRBD2
j_call: TRBJ2-1
cdr3_aa: CASSETMSRTSGSSYNEQFF
cdr3_nt: TGTGCCAGCAGTGAAACAATGTCACGGACTAGCGGGAGTTCCTACAATGAGCAGTTCTTC

clone_size: .
v_call: TRBV9
d_call: .
j_call: TRBJ2-5
cdr3_aa: CASSVGQGRIRETQYF
cdr3_nt: TGTGCCAGCAGCGTAGGGCAGGGCCGTATTCGGGAGACCCAGTACTTC

clone_size: .
v_call: TRBV27
d_call: TRBD1
j_call: TRBJ1-2
cdr3_aa: CASAPGQGARGYTF
cdr3_nt: TGTGCCAGTGCACCGGGACAGGGGGCTCGTGGCTACACCTTC

clone_size: .
v_call: TRBV19
d_call: .
j_call: TRBJ2-2
cdr3_aa: CASSIGSPVNAGELFF
cdr3_nt: TGTGCCAGTAGTATAGGGTCCCCAGTTAATGCCGGGGAGCTGTTTTTT

clone_size: .
v_call: TRBV6-5
d_call: .
j_call: TRBJ1-4
cdr3_aa: CASSYWQGGVSEKLFF
cdr3_nt: TGTGCCAGCAGTTATTGGCAGGGAGGGGTTAGTGAAAAACTGTTTTTT

clone_size: .
v_call: TRBV5-1
d_call: TRBD1
j_call: TRBJ1-2
cdr3_aa: CASSLNRGGYTF
cdr3_nt: TGCGCCAGCAGCTTGAACAGGGGCGGCTACACCTTC

clone_size: .
v_call: TRBV5-4
d_call: TRBD1
j_call: TRBJ1-1
cdr3_aa: CASSNPRGSMNTEAFF
cdr3_nt: TGTGCCAGCAGCAATCCCAGGGGGTCGATGAACACTGAAGCTTTCTTT

clone_size: .
v_call: TRBV9
d_call: .
j_call: TRBJ1-1
cdr3_aa: CASSVGGGFTEAFF
cdr3_nt: TGTGCCAGCAGCGTAGGCGGCGGCTTTACTGAAGCTTTCTTT

clone_size: .
v_call: TRBV4-3
d_call: .
j_call: TRBJ1-2
cdr3_aa: CASSQDQSRYGYTF
cdr3_nt: TGCGCCAGCAGCCAAGATCAAAGCCGCTATGGCTACACCTTC

clone_size: .
v_call: TRBV19
d_call: .
j_call: TRBJ1-5
cdr3_aa: CASSTDSLKPQHF
cdr3_nt: TGTGCCAGTAGTACAGACAGCCTGAAGCCCCAGCATTTT

clone_size: once
v_call: TRBV28
d_call: .
j_call: TRBJ1-5
cdr3_aa: CASSSTRGGNQPQHF
cdr3_nt: TGTGCCAGCAGTTCCACCCGGGGAGGGAATCAGCCCCAGCATTTT

clone_size: .
v_call: TRBV19
d_call: .
j_call: TRBJ1-2
cdr3_aa: CASSDAGQSYGYTF
cdr3_nt: TGTGCCAGTAGTGACGCGGGTCAGAGTTATGGCTACACCTTC

clone_size: .
v_call: TRBV7-3
d_call: .
j_call: TRBJ2-3
cdr3_aa: CASSSRGGTDTQYF
cdr3_nt: TGTGCCAGCAGCTCCCGCGGGGGCACAGATACGCAGTATTTT

clone_size: .
v_call: TRBV19
d_call: TRBD1
j_call: TRBJ1-4
cdr3_aa: CASSLNRGREKLFF
cdr3_nt: TGTGCCAGTAGCCTTAACAGGGGACGGGAAAAACTGTTTTTT

clone_size: .
v_call: TRBV19
d_call: TRBD1
j_call: TRBJ1-2
cdr3_aa: CASSRTGDYGYTF
cdr3_nt: TGTGCCAGTTCACGGACAGGAGACTATGGCTACACCTTC

clone_size: .
v_call: TRBV6-5
d_call: .
j_call: TRBJ2-3
cdr3_aa: CASSYSGFTQYF
cdr3_nt: TGTGCCAGCAGTTACTCGGGTTTTACGCAGTATTTT

clone_size: once
v_call: TRBV4-1
d_call: .
j_call: TRBJ1-3
cdr3_aa: CASSQGAQSGNTIYF
cdr3_nt: TGCGCCAGCAGCCAGGGGGCCCAGTCTGGAAACACCATATATTTT

clone_size: few
v_call: TRBV5-6
d_call: .
j_call: TRBJ2-5
cdr3_aa: CASSPSTSESETQYF
cdr3_nt: TGTGCCAGCAGCCCCTCGACTAGTGAGTCAGAGACCCAGTACTTC